These T cell receptor beta chains were read from a single sample in a study of sequential checkpoint blockade in melanoma. Assay used: immunoSEQ multiplex PCR; TCRdb lists only in-frame clones, some missing. This table has about 3,600 clones, approximately 56% appearing once. Material: CD8+ T cells sorted from blood (inferred from file names), obtained from a patient given nivolumab and ipilimumab in sequence. The receptors stem from a human donor with melanoma. Both conserved end residues are part of each CDR3. A D gene is named only where the DNA matches it firmly. Clone size is stated in some rows and not others, as once, few, many or a class when expanded.

-	TRBV11-2	medium-sized	TRBJ2-7	13	CASSLATVYEQYF	TGTGCCAGCAGCTTAGCCACGGTCTACGAGCAGTACTTC
TRBD1	TRBV28	once	TRBJ2-3	16	CASRINRGPSTDTQYF	TGTGCCAGCAGGATAAACAGGGGGCCAAGCACAGATACGCAGTATTTT
-	TRBV7-9	-	TRBJ1-2	13	CASSPQGTYGYTF	TGTGCCAGCAGCCCACAGGGAACCTATGGCTACACCTTC
TRBD1	TRBV19	-	TRBJ1-5	14	CASQTGFGNQPQHF	TGTGCCAGTCAGACAGGGTTTGGCAATCAGCCCCAGCATTTT
TRBD1	TRBV5-6	-	TRBJ1-4	16	CASSSPQGAPNEKLFF	TGTGCCAGCAGCTCGCCGCAGGGGGCGCCCAATGAAAAACTGTTTTTT
-	TRBV29-1	-	TRBJ2-3	13	CSVETSLTDTQYF	TGCAGCGTTGAGACTAGTCTCACAGATACGCAGTATTTT
-	TRBV7-2	-	TRBJ2-5	14	CASSFGGPQETQYF	TGTGCCAGCAGCTTCGGCGGGCCCCAAGAGACCCAGTACTTC
-	TRBV5-1	-	TRBJ1-2	15	CASSWTRAVDYGYTF	TGCGCCAGCAGCTGGACCAGGGCGGTGGACTATGGCTACACCTTC
TRBD1	TRBV7-9	-	TRBJ1-2	16	CASSLGYRDRGYGYTF	TGTGCCAGCAGCTTGGGTTACCGGGACAGGGGCTATGGCTACACCTTC
TRBD2	TRBV27	few	TRBJ2-3	15	CASTGAGVGTDTQYF	TGTGCCAGCACCGGAGCGGGAGTGGGCACAGATACGCAGTATTTT
-	TRBV7-9	-	TRBJ2-7	13	CASSLDNRGEQYF	TGTGCCAGCAGCTTAGATAACCGGGGCGAGCAGTACTTC
TRBD1	TRBV4-3	-	TRBJ2-7	12	CASSHHGTVEYF	TGCGCCAGCAGCCACCACGGGACAGTGGAGTACTTC
-	TRBV12-5	-	TRBJ2-5	13	CASGTGPPGEQYF	TGTGCTAGTGGTACTGGGCCCCCCGGGGAACAGTACTTC
-	TRBV27	-	TRBJ2-1	12	CASSLSRNEQFF	TGTGCCAGCAGTTTATCTCGCAATGAGCAGTTCTTC
TRBD1	TRBV28	once	TRBJ2-7	16	CASSLVWDRGIDEQYF	TGTGCCAGCAGTTTAGTGTGGGACAGGGGAATTGACGAGCAGTACTTC
-	TRBV7-9	-	TRBJ1-1	15	CASSLDQGLNTEAFF	TGTGCCAGCAGCTTAGACCAGGGGTTGAACACTGAAGCTTTCTTT
-	TRBV4-2	-	TRBJ1-1	12	CASSQAGTEAFF	TGTGCCAGCAGCCAGGCAGGGACTGAAGCTTTCTTT
TRBD1	TRBV28	-	TRBJ1-4	16	CASSFRDRGANEKLFF	TGTGCCAGCAGTTTTCGGGACAGGGGGGCTAATGAAAAACTGTTTTTT
TRBD1	TRBV2	-	TRBJ1-1	16	CASRATPTGFGTEAFF	TGTGCCAGCAGGGCTACCCCGACAGGGTTCGGCACTGAAGCTTTCTTT
TRBD2	TRBV29-1	-	TRBJ2-1	15	CSVENASGNLNEQFF	TGCAGCGTTGAAAACGCTAGCGGAAACCTCAATGAGCAGTTCTTC
-	TRBV4-2	-	TRBJ2-2	15	CASSQAGEETGELFF	TGTGCCAGCAGCCAAGCGGGAGAAGAGACCGGGGAGCTGTTTTTT
-	TRBV5-4	-	TRBJ2-7	13	CASSLELSYEQYF	TGTGCCAGCAGCTTGGAACTGTCCTACGAGCAGTACTTC
-	TRBV4-3	few	TRBJ1-5	15	CASSQDRALAQPQHF	TGCGCCAGCAGCCAAGATCGGGCCCTAGCTCAGCCCCAGCATTTT
-	TRBV2	-	TRBJ2-3	15	CASSDLAGSTDTQYF	TGTGCCAGCAGTGATCTGGCAGGTAGCACAGATACGCAGTATTTT
TRBD1	TRBV28	-	TRBJ1-1	14	CASSLRQGDTEAFF	TGTGCCAGCAGTTTAAGACAGGGGGACACTGAAGCTTTCTTT
-	TRBV28	once	TRBJ2-7	13	CASSLAASPEQYF	TGTGCCAGCAGCCTGGCGGCTAGCCCAGAGCAGTACTTC
-	TRBV27	-	TRBJ1-2	14	CASSSSIRGRGYTF	TGTGCCAGCAGTTCCAGCATTAGGGGTAGGGGCTACACCTTC
-	TRBV2	-	TRBJ2-2	17	CASIQWGGTPNTGELFF	TGTGCCAGCATCCAATGGGGGGGCACTCCGAACACCGGGGAGCTGTTTTTT
TRBD1	TRBV18	-	TRBJ1-2	16	CASSQWGTGSNYGYTF	TGTGCCAGCTCCCAATGGGGGACAGGCAGTAACTATGGCTACACCTTC
-	TRBV11-3	-	TRBJ1-2	12	CASSLAQYGYTF	TGTGCCAGCAGCTTAGCGCAGTATGGCTACACCTTC
TRBD1	TRBV4-1	-	TRBJ2-7	15	CASSQNPGQPYEQYF	TGCGCCAGCAGCCAAAACCCGGGACAGCCCTACGAGCAGTACTTC
TRBD1	TRBV5-5	medium-sized	TRBJ2-7	16	CASSQDSWAGGYEQYF	TGTGCCAGCAGCCAAGATTCGTGGGCAGGGGGCTACGAGCAGTACTTC
-	TRBV6-5	-	TRBJ2-7	13	CASSLPPSFEQYF	TGTGCCAGCAGTTTGCCCCCTAGCTTCGAGCAGTACTTC